This T cell receptor (beta chain) was identified during a study of blood T cell repertoires in COVID-19. The overall study: PBMCs, B-cell-depleted T cells, or T cells were the source of the cDNA or gDNA that made up the material.

V gave up 6 bases and J gave up 4 bases; unmatched junction bases: 9. The germline gives CDR1 LNHNV, CDR2 YYDKDF (reference sequence). This CDR3 has 17 residues. The Seattle site enrolled patients during active infection and followed them longitudinally. Original processing notes: Estimates of nucleated cell counts were drawn from the amplification of reference gene primers. Method: immunoSEQ multiplex PCR; TCRdb's copy keeps in-frame clones and lacks some. V and J calls and clone size are as listed in that table; D and trimming were resolved from the DNA. The table shows almost 300,000 clones, with just under 90% occurring only once.

Sequenced material: peripheral blood. The chain has TRBV15 and TRBJ2-3; 14 bases fit TRBD2. This clonotype originated in a woman in her thirties with COVID-19, enrolled during active disease. CDR3 sequence (DNA): TGTGCCACCAGTCCCAGACTAGCGGGGGGGTCCGCAGATACGCAGTATTTT. This gives the protein CATSPRLAGGSADTQYF.